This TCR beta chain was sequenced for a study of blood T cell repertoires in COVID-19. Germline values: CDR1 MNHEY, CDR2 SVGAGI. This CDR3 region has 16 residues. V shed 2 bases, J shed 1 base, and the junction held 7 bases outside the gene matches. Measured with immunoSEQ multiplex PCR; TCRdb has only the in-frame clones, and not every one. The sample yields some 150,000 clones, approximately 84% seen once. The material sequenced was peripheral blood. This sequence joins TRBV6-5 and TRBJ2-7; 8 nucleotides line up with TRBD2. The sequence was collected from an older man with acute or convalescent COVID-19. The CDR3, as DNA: TGTGCCAGCAGTTACCTCGCTAGCGGGTTTTCCTACGAGCAGTACTTC. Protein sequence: CASSYLASGFSYEQYF.